Below are 18 T cell receptor beta chains sequenced from a single sample in a study of shared clonotypes between healthy human individuals. Profiled with immunoSEQ multiplex PCR; TCRdb holds only in-frame clones, not every one. The sample contains about 500,000 clones, approximately 80% of which appear only once. Sequencing was done on a sample of PBMCs. The receptor source for this set is a woman aged 40 to 55 in good health. Some clones in this sample may be carry-over from other donors' samples.

The rearrangement uses TRBV19 and TRBJ2-2; D is undetermined. Germline assignment: CDR1 LNHDA and CDR2 SQIVND (reference sequence). V lost 3 bases, J lost 4 bases, and 6 bases lay in between. The CDR3 covers 13 residues. CDR3 in DNA: TGTGCCAGTAGTATTATAACCACCGGGGAGCTGTTTTTT. Translated, it gives CASSIITTGELFF. Full variable domain (rest looked up from reference TRBV19 and TRBJ2-2): DGGITQSPKYLFRKEGQNVTLSCEQNLNHDAMYWYRQDPGQGLRLIYYSQIVNDFQKGDIAEGYSVSREKKESFPLTVTSAQKNPTAFYLCASSIITTGELFFGEGSRLTVL.

The chain recombines TRBV6-6 with TRBJ1-2; 9 positions match TRBD1. Trimming cost V 6 bases and J 8 bases; bases outside gene matches: 7. CDR3 length equals 13 residues. Germline CDR1 and CDR2: MNHNY and SVGAGI (reference sequence). CDR3 bases: TGTGCCAGCAGCCTGAACAGGGGGCAGGGCTACACCTTC. It specifies CASSLNRGQGYTF.

The chain uses TRBV7-9 and TRBJ2-6; TRBD2 is a possible D gene (6 bases). V dropped 2 bases and J dropped 1 base, with 9 bases sitting between them. The germline CDR1 and CDR2 sequences are SEHNR and FQNEAQ (reference sequence). There are 16 residues in the CDR3. The CDR3 here is CASSLSRGSGANVLTF. The CDR3 nucleotides read TGTGCCAGCAGCTTATCCCGGGGGTCTGGGGCCAACGTCCTGACTTTC.

The sample holds many counts of this clone. The same CDR3 is also encoded by other DNA sequences in this sample. CDR3 nucleotide sequence: TGTGCCAGCAGCTTAGCACACGGGTCCAATGGTGGCTACACCTTC. Its protein is CASSLAHGSNGGYTF. The rearrangement uses TRBV7-2 and TRBJ1-2; no firm D call. Germline values: CDR1 SGHTA, CDR2 FQGNSA. This CDR3 comprises 15 residues. The V end lost 0 bases, the J end lost 7 bases, and 15 bases lay between the germline ends.

The genes are TRBV28 and TRBJ2-7; D unresolved. This CDR3 contains 13 residues. CDR1 and CDR2 (germline): MDHEN, SYDVKM. V lost 3 bases and J lost 1, with 7 bases in between. CDR3 DNA sequence: TGTGCCAGCAGTTTTAGGCAATCCTACGAGCAGTACTTC. Protein product: CASSFRQSYEQYF.

V is TRBV28 and J is TRBJ1-1; 9 bases fit TRBD1. This CDR3 is built from 14 residues. The trim removed 6 bases at V and 1 base at J, leaving 3 bases unmatched. Germline lookup yields CDR1 MDHEN and CDR2 SYDVKM. CDR3 DNA sequence: TGTGCCAGCAGGCCGGGACAGGGGAACACTGAAGCTTTCTTT. This sequence encodes CASRPGQGNTEAFF.

There are a few counts of this clone. The chain employs TRBV28 and TRBJ2-3, with 7 positions matching TRBD1. The germline V gene encodes CDR1 MDHEN and CDR2 SYDVKM. The CDR3 is 13 amino acids. The V gene end was trimmed by 5 bases and the J gene end by 4 bases; junction bases not matched to a gene: 3. The CDR3 loop reads CASSVTGPDTQYF. The CDR3 coding sequence is TGTGCCAGCAGTGTGACAGGGCCAGATACGCAGTATTTT.

The V call is TRBV29-1, the J call TRBJ1-1, with 10 bases identical to TRBD1. CDR1 and CDR2 from the germline V gene are SQVTM and ANQGSEA. The junction had 7 bases not matched to a gene; V was cut back by 5 bases and J by 4 bases. This CDR3 is 14 amino acids long. The CDR3 protein is CSVHDGQGGTEAFF. CDR3 nucleotides: TGCAGCGTTCACGATGGACAGGGGGGCACTGAAGCTTTCTTT.

The J gene is TRBJ2-7, the V gene TRBV6-1; TRBD2 matches at 12 bases. The CDR3 extends over 14 amino acids. The junction had 4 bases not matched to a gene; V was cut back by 7 bases and J by 3 bases. CDR1 is MNHNS and CDR2 is SASEGT in the germline V gene. As DNA, the CDR3 is TGTGCCAGCACTAGACTAGCGGGAGTCTACGAGCAGTACTTC. It translates to CASTRLAGVYEQYF.

The chain joins TRBV28 to TRBJ1-1, with TRBD1 as a possible D gene (6 bases). The V gene lost 3 bases and the J gene lost 3 bases, with 20 bases spanning the gap. CDR1 is MDHEN and CDR2 is SYDVKM in the germline V gene. This CDR3 contains 17 residues. CDR3 bases: TGTGCCAGCAGTTTTGGGGGGCCCCCCGGGGGGGACACTGAAGCTTTCTTT. It is translated as CASSFGGPPGGDTEAFF.

The rearrangement joins TRBV28 to TRBJ1-5; maybe TRBD1 (6 bases). The length of the CDR3 is 13 residues. Trimming left V 5 bases short and J 9 bases short, with 14 bases between. Germline CDR1 reads MDHEN; CDR2 reads SYDVKM. The CDR3, as DNA: TGTGCCAGCAGTCAAACAGGGATTCGGCCCCAGCATTTT. Protein sequence: CASSQTGIRPQHF.

The chain is built from TRBV6-1 and TRBJ2-2; D perhaps matches TRBD1 (5 bases). Germline V gene data show CDR1 as MNHNS and CDR2 as SASEGT. The CDR3 has 15 residues. Trimming cost V 2 bases and J 4 bases, with 11 bases left between them. The CDR3 sequence: CASSEWGEGTGELFF. The CDR3 DNA reads as TGTGCCAGCAGTGAATGGGGCGAAGGCACCGGGGAGCTGTTTTTT.

The chain couples TRBV11-2 to TRBJ2-5; 7 bases map to TRBD1. CDR3 length: 13 amino acids. Losses at the gene ends were 5 bases for V and 9 bases for J; bases not matched to a gene: 9. Germline lookup yields CDR1 SGHAT and CDR2 FQNNGV. CDR3 protein: CASSQTGETAQYF. Written as DNA, the CDR3 is TGTGCCAGCAGCCAAACAGGGGAAACGGCCCAGTACTTC.

V gene TRBV6-5 combines with J gene TRBJ1-2, with 8 bases aligning to TRBD1. This CDR3 has 16 amino acids. Germline V gene lookup returns CDR1 MNHEY and CDR2 SVGAGI. V lost 0 bases and J lost 2; bases outside the gene matches: 5. In nucleotides, the CDR3 is TGTGCCAGCAGTTACTCCCGGGACAGGACAAACTATGGCTACACCTTC. Amino acid sequence: CASSYSRDRTNYGYTF.

V and J are TRBV4-3 and TRBJ2-1; a possible D gene is TRBD2 (5 bases). Germline V gene lookup returns CDR1 LGHNA and CDR2 YSLEER. V was pared by 0 bases and J by 0 bases, with 18 bases between. The CDR3 totals 19 residues. In DNA form, the CDR3 reads TGCGCCAGCAGCCAAGATATCAATAATATGGCGGGCTCCTACAATGAGCAGTTCTTC. Protein: CASSQDINNMAGSYNEQFF.

The CDR3 bases are TGTGCCGCGGGACTAGCGCGATACGAGCAGTACTTC. Translating gives CAAGLARYEQYF. The V gene is TRBV2, the J gene TRBJ2-7; 10 bases map to TRBD2. Losses at the gene ends were 11 bases for V and 4 bases for J; bases not matched to a gene: 5. Germline V gene data show CDR1 as SNHLY and CDR2 as FYNNEI. CDR3 length equals 12 residues.

The V and J genes are TRBV4-2 and TRBJ2-1; 13 nucleotides line up with TRBD2. The CDR3 contains 15 residues. CDR1 is LGHNA, CDR2 YNFKEQ, per germline. The junction had 5 bases not matched to a gene; V was cut back by 5 bases and J by 7 bases. The chain's CDR3 is CASSAGLAGDNEQFF. The CDR3 nucleotides read TGTGCCAGCAGCGCCGGACTAGCGGGGGATAATGAGCAGTTCTTC.

This chain uses TRBV9 with TRBJ2-3; 7 nucleotides match TRBD2. J was trimmed by 8 bases and V by 4 bases; bases with no gene match: 4. Per the germline V gene, CDR1 is SGDLS and CDR2 is YYNGEE. This CDR3 contains 12 residues. The CDR3 spells CASSPPGGTQYF. The CDR3 bases are TGTGCCAGCAGCCCTCCGGGGGGTACGCAGTATTTT. Using reference TRBV9 and TRBJ2-3 for the parts outside the CDR3, the full variable domain is DSGVTQTPKHLITATGQRVTLRCSPRSGDLSVYWYQQSLDQGLQFLIQYYNGEERAKGNILERFSAQQFPDLHSELNLSSLELGDSALYFCASSPPGGTQYFGPGTRLTVL.